The 23 T cell receptor beta chains in this list originate from one sample, sequenced in a study. TCRdb itself ran the 5' RACE reads through MiXCR, one entry per CDR3 protein. The sample carries tens of thousands of distinct CDR3 sequences, roughly 31% recorded once. Sequenced input: tumor-infiltrating memory CD4+ T cells sorted from the breast tumor. Documented subset: memory CD4+ T cells, CD4+CD45RO+CD25-. All receptors derive from a female donor with breast cancer.

This chain uses TRBV9 with TRBJ1-6; D is ambiguous. Deletions cut 0 bases from V and 3 bases from J, with 7 bases between. The CDR3 is made up of 15 amino acids. Germline CDR1 and CDR2: SGDLS and YYNGEE. CDR3 bases: TGTGCCAGCAGCGTAGGAGAGAGCTATAATTCACCCCTCCACTTT. It encodes CASSVGESYNSPLHF.

The chain recombines TRBV6-1 with TRBJ1-2, with D tentatively TRBD1 (6 bases). Trimming removed 5 bases from V and 8 bases from J, with 18 bases in between. Looked up from germline, CDR1 is MNHNS and CDR2 is SASEGT. The CDR3 has 14 residues. CDR3 amino acids: CASSTPGTFWGYTF. CDR3 coding DNA: TGTGCCAGCAGTACCCCCGGGACATTCTGGGGCTACACCTTC.

In this sample, this clonotype turned up a few times. The chain has TRBV20-1 and TRBJ2-1; 9 nucleotides agree with TRBD2. CDR3 length equals 14 residues. From germline, CDR1 is DFQATT and CDR2 SNEGSKA (reference sequence). V trimming: 5 bases; J trimming: 0 bases; junction bases outside the gene matches: 2. CDR3 DNA sequence: TGCAGTGCTTTTAGCGGGAGCTCCTACAATGAGCAGTTCTTC. Protein sequence: CSAFSGSSYNEQFF.

V and J are TRBV7-9 and TRBJ2-7; D is unresolved. The CDR3 consists of 14 residues. Trimming shortened V by 5 bases and J by 2 bases, and 13 bases separated the two germline ends. The germline gives CDR1 SEHNR, CDR2 FQNEAQ (reference sequence). The CDR3 nucleotides are TGTGCCAGCAGCGTGGAGACGGCGGCCTACGAGCAGTACTTC. Translated, it gives CASSVETAAYEQYF.

A note on this clonotype: Relative to the germline gene, one junction end is altered; a read error may explain this. This chain joins TRBV4-1 and TRBJ2-7, with 9 positions matching TRBD1. The CDR3 extends over 13 amino acids. In germline, CDR1 is MGHRA, CDR2 YSYEKL. CDR3 bases: TGCGGCAGCAGCCAACAGGGGGCTCGCGAGCAGTACTTC. Translating gives CGSSQQGAREQYF.

In its sample, this clonotype was seen a few times. The chain combines TRBV7-3 with TRBJ2-1, with D perhaps being TRBD1 or TRBD2 (5 bases each). Per germline, CDR1 SGHTA and CDR2 FQGTGA. There are 13 residues in the CDR3. V was trimmed by 3 bases and J by 10 bases, leaving 13 bases between them. The CDR3 sequence: CASSLGTEAEQFF. The CDR3 coding sequence is TGTGCCAGCAGCTTGGGGACGGAAGCCGAGCAGTTCTTC. The full variable domain, completed using reference TRBV7-3 and TRBJ2-1, is GAGVSQTPSNKVTEKGKYVELRCDPISGHTALYWYRQSLGQGPEFLIYFQGTGAADDSGLPNDRFFAVRPEGSVSTLKIQRTERGDSAVYLCASSLGTEAEQFFGPGTRLTVL.

There are a few counts of this clonotype. The V and J genes are TRBV6-5 and TRBJ1-1; 8 bases fit TRBD1. The CDR3 is made up of 16 amino acids. The J segment lost 1 base and the V segment lost 0 bases, leaving 4 bases of the junction unmatched. Germline values: CDR1 MNHEY, CDR2 SVGAGI. The chain's CDR3 is CASSYSGQGANTEAFF. The DNA of the CDR3 is TGTGCCAGCAGTTACTCAGGACAGGGAGCGAACACTGAAGCTTTCTTT.

This clonotype was seen ten or more times. The DNA of the CDR3 is TGTGCCAGCAGTGATGAAAGGGGAGATACGCAGTATTTT. This translates into CASSDERGDTQYF. V usage is TRBV6-4 and J usage is TRBJ2-3, with TRBD1 as a possible D gene (5 bases). The CDR3 length is 13 residues. Germline lookup yields CDR1 MRHNA and CDR2 SNTAGT. V shed 3 bases and J shed 5 bases, with 9 bases lying between them.

Turning to this clonotype: The final CDR3 position lacks the conserved phenylalanine or tryptophan, pointing to a likely read error. The chain carries TRBV20-1 and TRBJ1-6, with 8 positions matching TRBD1. The germline CDR1 and CDR2 sequences are DFQATT and SNEGSKA (reference sequence). The CDR3 covers 13 residues. Trimming took 6 bases from V and 6 from J; bases not matched to a gene: 4. CDR3 DNA: TGCAGTGCCCAGGGGGCCACTAATTCACCCCTCCACCTT. Residues: CSAQGATNSPLHL.

This clonotype occurred once. A junction boundary mismatches the germline segment, possibly from a read error. The J gene is TRBJ2-7, the V gene TRBV29-1; 9 bases agree with TRBD1. There are 13 residues in the CDR3. Germline values: CDR1 SQVTM, CDR2 ANQGSEA. CDR3 nucleotide sequence: TGCAGCGTACCGGGACAGGGAGCGTACGCGCAGTACTTC. This codes for CSVPGQGAYAQYF.

The CDR3 protein is CASRLAGTTTDTQYF. Written as DNA, the CDR3 is TGTGCCAGCAGGCTCGCCGGGACTACCACAGATACGCAGTATTTT. This chain connects TRBV7-3 to TRBJ2-3, with 7 bases fitting TRBD2. In germline, CDR1 is SGHTA, CDR2 FQGTGA. The length of the CDR3 is 15 residues. J was trimmed by 2 bases and V by 6 bases; bases with no gene match: 8.

This clonotype was found a few times. CDR3 loop: CASSSQTSSDTQYF. The CDR3 DNA follows: TGCGCCAGCAGCTCCCAGACTAGTTCAGATACGCAGTATTTT. The J gene is TRBJ2-3, the V gene TRBV5-1; possible D gene TRBD2, 6 bases. The CDR3 has 14 residues. Germline V gene sequence: CDR1 SGHRS, CDR2 YFSETQ. V was trimmed by 3 bases and J by 4 bases, leaving 12 bases between them.

In this sample, this clonotype is medium-sized (0.01 to 0.1%). The chain is built from TRBV4-2 and TRBJ2-3; D may be TRBD2 (5 bases). This CDR3 region has 16 residues. Trimming stripped 1 base from V and 2 bases from J, with 13 bases between. The germline V gene encodes CDR1 LGHNA and CDR2 YNFKEQ. The CDR3 reads CASSQGAPRDTDTQYF. The CDR3 DNA follows: TGTGCCAGCAGCCAAGGGGCTCCCCGGGACACAGATACGCAGTATTTT.

The V gene is TRBV5-1, the J gene TRBJ2-4; D uncertain. Deletions cut 4 bases from V and 5 bases from J, with 7 bases between. In germline, CDR1 is SGHRS, CDR2 YFSETQ. This CDR3 has 12 residues. CDR3 DNA sequence: TGCGCCAGCAGCAGGGATCAAAACATTCAGTACTTC. The encoded protein is CASSRDQNIQYF.

To note about this clonotype: One base away lies a much larger clone, so this may be a sequencing read error. The J gene is TRBJ1-4, the V gene TRBV10-3; 9 bases are shared with TRBD1. The CDR3 totals 14 residues. Germline assignment: CDR1 ENHRY and CDR2 SYGVKD. J lost 10 bases, V lost 3 bases, and 6 bases had no gene match. Written as DNA, the CDR3 is TGTGCCATCAGTGATGGGACAGGGCTTGGAAAACTGTTTTTT. Amino acid sequence: CAISDGTGLGKLFF.

The V and J genes are TRBV6-5 and TRBJ2-5, with D hard to call. This CDR3 region has 11 residues. Trimming took 8 bases from V and 6 from J, leaving 10 bases between them. Germline V gives CDR1 MNHEY, CDR2 SVGAGI. The CDR3 loop is CASAFMQTQYF. The CDR3 nucleotides read TGTGCCAGCGCGTTTATGCAGACCCAGTACTTC.

Ten or more counts support this clonotype. The chain couples TRBV7-9 to TRBJ2-5; either TRBD1 or TRBD2 may fit D (8 bases each). The CDR3 runs 19 residues. Germline CDR1 reads SEHNR; CDR2 reads FQNEAQ (reference sequence). V was pared by 1 base and J by 5 bases, with 26 bases between. CDR3 bases: TGTGCCAGCAGCTTAGAGACAGGGGAAGGAGGCGGGAGGCCCGAGACCCAGTACTTC. It translates to CASSLETGEGGGRPETQYF.

This clonotype was recorded once. The CDR3 DNA reads as TGCAGTGCTAGAGATAACGAGTGGGTCCGAAGCACAGATACGCAGTATTTT. Translating gives CSARDNEWVRSTDTQYF. This sequence joins TRBV20-1 and TRBJ2-3; D unclear. CDR3 length equals 17 residues. Trimming stripped 0 bases from V and 0 bases from J, with 16 bases between. Germline V CDR1 and CDR2: DFQATT, SNEGSKA (reference sequence).

This chain uses TRBV5-1 with TRBJ2-3, with 7 nucleotides matching TRBD1. The germline CDR1 and CDR2 sequences are SGHRS and YFSETQ. The V segment lost 5 bases and the J segment 4 bases; nucleotides outside the gene matches: 7. The CDR3 is 14 residues long. CDR3 residues: CASSSAQGADTQYF. CDR3 DNA: TGCGCCAGCAGTTCCGCCCAGGGGGCAGATACGCAGTATTTT.

This clonotype was found a few times. The V call is TRBV4-2, the J call TRBJ2-3; 11 nucleotides align to TRBD2. This CDR3 region has 17 residues. V lost 0 bases, J lost 2 bases, and 4 bases stayed unmatched. Germline CDR1 LGHNA, CDR2 YNFKEQ. The CDR3 spells CASSQEISGGATDTQYF. The CDR3 nucleotides are TGTGCCAGCAGCCAAGAGATTAGCGGGGGGGCCACAGATACGCAGTATTTT.

The J gene is TRBJ2-1, the V gene TRBV5-1; D gene unclear. V dropped 0 bases and J dropped 5 bases, with 6 bases sitting between them. The CDR3 has 13 residues. Germline CDR1 is SGHRS and CDR2 is YFSETQ. The chain's CDR3 is CASSLGWNNEQFF. CDR3 coding DNA: TGCGCCAGCAGCTTGGGCTGGAACAATGAGCAGTTCTTC.

This clonotype ranks as medium-sized. The rearrangement uses TRBV12-3 or TRBV12-4 and TRBJ2-5; D remains ambiguous. The CDR3 is 13 residues long. Trimming shortened V by 2 bases and J by 7 bases, and 11 bases separated the two germline ends. The CDR3 DNA is TGTGCCAGCAGTTTATCGAGCTACGGGACCCAGTACTTC. This gives the protein CASSLSSYGTQYF.

This clonotype was seen a few times. This chain uses TRBV4-2 with TRBJ2-3; 13 bases agree with TRBD2. The length of the CDR3 is 15 residues. V dropped 4 bases and J dropped 4; count of bases not matched to a gene: 2. Germline lookup yields CDR1 LGHNA and CDR2 YNFKEQ. The CDR3 reads CASSPLAGGPDTQYF. CDR3 DNA sequence: TGTGCCAGCAGCCCACTAGCGGGGGGGCCAGATACGCAGTATTTT.